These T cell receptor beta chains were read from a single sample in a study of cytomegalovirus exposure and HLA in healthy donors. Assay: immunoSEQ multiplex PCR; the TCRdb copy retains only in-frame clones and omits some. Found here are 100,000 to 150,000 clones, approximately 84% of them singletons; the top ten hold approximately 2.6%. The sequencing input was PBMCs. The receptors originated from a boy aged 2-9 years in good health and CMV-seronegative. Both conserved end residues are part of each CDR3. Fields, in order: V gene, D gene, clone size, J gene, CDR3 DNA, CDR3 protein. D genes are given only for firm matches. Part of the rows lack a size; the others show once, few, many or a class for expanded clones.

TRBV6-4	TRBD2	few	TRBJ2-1	TGTGCCAGCAGTGATCAATCCGGGACTAGCGGCGAGGGGCAGTTCTTC	CASSDQSGTSGEGQFF
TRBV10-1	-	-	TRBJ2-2	TGCGCCAGCAGTGAGTCGGGCTCCGGGGAGCTGTTTTTT	CASSESGSGELFF
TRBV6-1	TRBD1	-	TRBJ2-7	TGTGCCAGCGACCACCACACAGGGGGCTCCTACGAGCAGTACTTC	CASDHHTGGSYEQYF
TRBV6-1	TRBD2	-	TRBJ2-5	TGTGCCAGCAGTGAAGTTCCTAGCGGGAGCAGGGAGACCCAGTACTTC	CASSEVPSGSRETQYF
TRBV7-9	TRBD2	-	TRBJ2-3	TGTGCCAGCAGCCGGATCCGGCGGCTAGCGGGAGTTGCAGATACGCAGTATTTT	CASSRIRRLAGVADTQYF
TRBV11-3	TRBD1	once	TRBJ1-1	TGTGCCAGCAGCGCGAACCCACAGGGGTCGGAAGCTTTCTTT	CASSANPQGSEAFF
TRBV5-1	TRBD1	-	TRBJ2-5	TGCGCCAGCAGCTGGGACAGGGGGTACCAAGAGACCCAGTACTTC	CASSWDRGYQETQYF
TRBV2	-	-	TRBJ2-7	TGTGCCAGCTGTAGGGACTGCACCTACGAGCAGTACTTC	CASCRDCTYEQYF
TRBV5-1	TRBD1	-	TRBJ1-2	TGCGCCAGCAGTTCAGGGACAGGGAAAGCCCGTGGCTACACCTTC	CASSSGTGKARGYTF
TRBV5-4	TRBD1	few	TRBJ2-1	TGTGCCAGCAGCCGAGTAGGGGCAGGGGGCGGAGATGAGCAGTTCTTC	CASSRVGAGGGDEQFF
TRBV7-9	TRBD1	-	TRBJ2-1	TGTGCCAGTAGATCTCCACAGGGGACATACAATGAGCAGTTCTTC	CASRSPQGTYNEQFF
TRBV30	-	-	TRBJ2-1	TGCGCAACAGCCCGCTCCTACAATGAGCAGTTCTTC	CATARSYNEQFF
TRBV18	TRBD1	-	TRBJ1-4	TGTGCCAGCTCACAGGGGGCTCTACCAGCAACTAATGAAAAACTGTTTTTT	CASSQGALPATNEKLFF
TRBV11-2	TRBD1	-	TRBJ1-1	TGTGCCAGCAGCGGACAGGGGGACTGGGACACTGAAGCTTTCTTT	CASSGQGDWDTEAFF
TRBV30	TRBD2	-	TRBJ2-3	TGTGCCTGGAGGCCCGGGACTAGCGGCACAGATACGCAGTATTTT	CAWRPGTSGTDTQYF
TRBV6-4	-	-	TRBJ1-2	TGTGCCAGCAGTGACACAGAAACGGAACACTACACCTTC	CASSDTETEHYTF
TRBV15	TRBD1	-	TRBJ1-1	TGTGCCACCGGGGGTAGGGGGCAGTACACTGAAGCTTTCTTT	CATGGRGQYTEAFF
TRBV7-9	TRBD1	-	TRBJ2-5	TGTGCCAGCAGCCGGGACAGCAGGACCCAGTACTTC	CASSRDSRTQYF
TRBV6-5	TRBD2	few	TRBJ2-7	TGTGCCAGCAGTTACGCGGGGGGGAGCTCCTACGAGCAGTACTTC	CASSYAGGSSYEQYF
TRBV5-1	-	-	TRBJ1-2	TGCGCCAGCAGCTTGGCCTTTCGACGGGGAAACTATGGCTACACCTTC	CASSLAFRRGNYGYTF
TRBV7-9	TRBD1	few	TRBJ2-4	TGTGCCAGCTGGGACAGTTTGGGGGAAAACATTCAGTACTTC	CASWDSLGENIQYF
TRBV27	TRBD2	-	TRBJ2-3	TGTGCCAGCAGTTCACTAGCGGGAGTAGATACGCAGTATTTT	CASSSLAGVDTQYF
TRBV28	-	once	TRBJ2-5	TGTGCCAGCAGTTTAGCGGGATACCAAGAGACCCAGTACTTC	CASSLAGYQETQYF
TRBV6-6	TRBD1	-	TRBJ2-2	TGTGCCAGCAGTTTCTATGGACAGGGCACCGGGGAGCTGTTTTTT	CASSFYGQGTGELFF
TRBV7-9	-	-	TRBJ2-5	TGTGCCAGCAGCTTACCTTCGAGGTCCCAAGAGACCCAGTACTTC	CASSLPSRSQETQYF
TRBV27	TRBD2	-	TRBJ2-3	TGTGCCAGCAGTCAGGGACTAGCGGGAGGGAGGGGTACGCAGTATTTT	CASSQGLAGGRGTQYF
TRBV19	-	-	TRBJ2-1	TGTGCCAGTAGTCCACAGGGCAATGAGCAGTTCTTC	CASSPQGNEQFF
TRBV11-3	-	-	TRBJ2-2	TGTGCCAGCAGCTTGACAGGGAACACCGGGGAGCTGTTTTTT	CASSLTGNTGELFF
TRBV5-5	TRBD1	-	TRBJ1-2	TGTGCCAGCAGCTTAGAAAGGGGCGGGACAGTGGACTATGGCTACACCTTC	CASSLERGGTVDYGYTF
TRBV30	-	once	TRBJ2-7	TGTGCCTGGAGTGTTCGAGGGTACGAGCAGTACTTC	CAWSVRGYEQYF
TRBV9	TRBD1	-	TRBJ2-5	TGTGCCAGCAGCCCATCAAGCCGACAGGGGGCCTGGGAGACCCAGTACTTC	CASSPSSRQGAWETQYF
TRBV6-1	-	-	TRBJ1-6	TGTGCCAGCAGTGAAAACGCAGGGGCCGTATCTGTTCCCCTCCACTTT	CASSENAGAVSVPLHF
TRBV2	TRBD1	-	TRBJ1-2	TGTGCCAGCAGCCCCGGACAGGGGGGCTGGGGCTACACCTTC	CASSPGQGGWGYTF
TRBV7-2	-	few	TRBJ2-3	TGTGCCAGCCAGTCGGGCGGGAGCACAGATACGCAGTATTTT	CASQSGGSTDTQYF
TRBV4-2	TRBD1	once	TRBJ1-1	TGTGCCAGCAGCGCTCGGACAGGGGAATACACTGAAGCTTTCTTT	CASSARTGEYTEAFF
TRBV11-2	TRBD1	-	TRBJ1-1	TGTGCCAGCAGCTCCCCCGGACAGGCTCTGAACACTGAAGCTTTCTTT	CASSSPGQALNTEAFF
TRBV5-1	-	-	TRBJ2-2	TGCGCCAGCAGCTTGTCTGCCGGGGAGCTGTTTTTT	CASSLSAGELFF
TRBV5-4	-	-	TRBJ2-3	TGTGCCAGCAGTTATACTAGCACAGATACGCAGTATTTT	CASSYTSTDTQYF
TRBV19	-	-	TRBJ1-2	TGTGCCAGTATCCCCCGGGCGGGACTCAACTATGGCTACACCTTC	CASIPRAGLNYGYTF
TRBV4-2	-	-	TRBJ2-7	TGTGCCAGCAGCCAACTCGCAAAAGGGGACTTGCAAACCTACGAGCAGTACTTC	CASSQLAKGDLQTYEQYF
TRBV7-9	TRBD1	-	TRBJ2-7	TGTTCCAGCAGCTCCCGGCCCGACAGGGAAAGGTACTTC	CSSSSRPDRERYF
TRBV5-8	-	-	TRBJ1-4	TGTGCCAGCAGCTCCCTCCGGGGGGAGGGTGAAAAACTGTTTTTT	CASSSLRGEGEKLFF